The rows below give T cell receptor beta chains drawn from one sample of a study of breast tumors, draining lymph nodes, adjacent tissues. In TCRdb, the multiplex PCR reads were re-called with MiXCR into one record per CDR3 protein. The sample has 17,000 or so distinct CDR3 sequences, about 60% seen once; the top ten hold approximately 21%. Material: tumor-adjacent breast tissue. The receptors come from a female donor with breast cancer. Some clones in this sample may be carry-over from other donors' samples. The CDR3 runs from the conserved cysteine through the conserved F or W. The D gene is left open where the match is weak. The size of a clone is reported for some rows only, either as once, few or many, or as a class for expanded clones.

d_gene: -
v_gene: TRBV9
j_gene: TRBJ2-3
abundance: many
CDR3aa: CASSVRSTQEDTQYF
CDR3nt: TGTGCCAGCAGCGTTAGGTCCACGCAGGAGGATACGCAGTATTTT

d_gene: -
v_gene: TRBV7-6
j_gene: TRBJ1-1
abundance: once
CDR3aa: CASSSAGMNTEAFF
CDR3nt: TGTGCCAGCAGCTCGGCAGGGATGAACACTGAAGCTTTCTTT

d_gene: -
v_gene: TRBV13
j_gene: TRBJ1-6
abundance: medium-sized
CDR3aa: CASSLDPGRPHF
CDR3nt: TGTGCCAGCAGCTTAGATCCTGGCCGTCCCCACTTT

d_gene: -
v_gene: TRBV4-1
j_gene: TRBJ1-2
abundance: -
CDR3aa: CASSQDGTYGYTF
CDR3nt: TGCGCCAGCAGCCAAGATGGGACCTATGGCTACACCTTC

d_gene: TRBD2
v_gene: TRBV5-1
j_gene: TRBJ2-7
abundance: -
CDR3aa: CASSTTLAGGSYEQYF
CDR3nt: TGCGCCAGCAGCACCACCCTAGCGGGAGGCTCCTACGAGCAGTACTTC

d_gene: TRBD2
v_gene: TRBV11-2
j_gene: TRBJ2-7
abundance: -
CDR3aa: CASSPGGGSGEQYF
CDR3nt: TGTGCCAGCAGCCCAGGCGGGGGATCGGGCGAGCAGTACTTC

d_gene: -
v_gene: TRBV7-2
j_gene: TRBJ1-6
abundance: once
CDR3aa: CASTDGSSYNSPLHF
CDR3nt: TGTGCCAGCACCGACGGGAGCTCCTATAATTCACCCCTCCACTTT

d_gene: TRBD1
v_gene: TRBV29-1
j_gene: TRBJ2-3
abundance: -
CDR3aa: CSVTRGQGADTQYF
CDR3nt: TGCAGCGTTACGAGGGGACAGGGGGCAGATACGCAGTATTTT

d_gene: -
v_gene: TRBV2
j_gene: TRBJ2-7
abundance: -
CDR3aa: CASSSQPGTYEQYF
CDR3nt: TGTGCCAGCAGTTCACAGCCGGGGACCTACGAGCAGTACTTC

d_gene: TRBD1
v_gene: TRBV20-1
j_gene: TRBJ2-7
abundance: -
CDR3aa: CSARGDRGLAYEQYF
CDR3nt: TGCAGTGCTAGAGGGGACAGGGGTCTGGCCTACGAGCAGTACTTC

d_gene: -
v_gene: TRBV7-9
j_gene: TRBJ2-4
abundance: many
CDR3aa: CASSRQIGAKNIQYF
CDR3nt: TGTGCCAGCAGCAGACAGATAGGTGCCAAAAACATTCAGTACTTC

d_gene: -
v_gene: TRBV19
j_gene: TRBJ1-1
abundance: many
CDR3aa: CASSRTTAIEAFF
CDR3nt: TGTGCCAGTAGCCGGACCACGGCGATAGAAGCTTTCTTT

d_gene: TRBD1
v_gene: TRBV2
j_gene: TRBJ2-3
abundance: few
CDR3aa: CASRRQGPTDTQYF
CDR3nt: TGTGCCAGCAGAAGACAGGGTCCCACAGATACGCAGTATTTT

d_gene: TRBD1
v_gene: TRBV7-9
j_gene: TRBJ1-6
abundance: once
CDR3aa: CASSTDRGLSPLHF
CDR3nt: TGTGCCAGCAGCACTGACAGGGGCCTTTCACCCCTCCACTTT

d_gene: TRBD2
v_gene: TRBV20-1
j_gene: TRBJ2-1
abundance: -
CDR3aa: CSALGSGGANEQFF
CDR3nt: TGCAGTGCCCTGGGTAGCGGGGGGGCCAATGAGCAGTTCTTC

d_gene: -
v_gene: TRBV6-1
j_gene: TRBJ1-5
abundance: -
CDR3aa: CASDSNQPQHF
CDR3nt: TGTGCTAGCGACAGCAATCAGCCCCAGCATTTT

d_gene: -
v_gene: TRBV5-1
j_gene: TRBJ1-1
abundance: many
CDR3aa: CASSRAYQNTEAFF
CDR3nt: TGCGCCAGCAGCAGAGCTTACCAGAACACTGAAGCTTTCTTT

d_gene: -
v_gene: TRBV7-9
j_gene: TRBJ1-2
abundance: -
CDR3aa: CASSDRNGGGGYTF
CDR3nt: TGTGCCAGCAGCGACAGAAATGGGGGGGGTGGCTACACCTTC

d_gene: -
v_gene: TRBV29-1
j_gene: TRBJ1-2
abundance: -
CDR3aa: CSVVPYLTEQENYGYTF
CDR3nt: TGCAGCGTTGTCCCATACCTTACCGAACAGGAGAACTATGGCTACACCTTC

d_gene: -
v_gene: TRBV24-1
j_gene: TRBJ2-1
abundance: -
CDR3aa: CATSDSRGGTNEQFF
CDR3nt: TGTGCCACCAGTGATTCCCGAGGGGGGACCAATGAGCAGTTCTTC

d_gene: TRBD2
v_gene: TRBV2
j_gene: TRBJ2-1
abundance: -
CDR3aa: CASKTGTSDYNEQFF
CDR3nt: TGTGCCAGCAAGACCGGGACTAGCGATTACAATGAGCAGTTCTTC

d_gene: -
v_gene: TRBV20-1
j_gene: TRBJ2-2
abundance: once
CDR3aa: CSATSTGAFGELFF
CDR3nt: TGCAGTGCTACCTCAACGGGAGCGTTCGGGGAGCTGTTTTTT

d_gene: -
v_gene: TRBV29-1
j_gene: TRBJ1-6
abundance: many
CDR3aa: CSVGGGNSPLHF
CDR3nt: TGCAGCGTTGGGGGTGGCAATTCACCCCTCCACTTT

d_gene: -
v_gene: TRBV7-6
j_gene: TRBJ2-1
abundance: -
CDR3aa: CASSLGGHNEQFF
CDR3nt: TGTGCCAGCAGCTTAGGGGGCCACAATGAGCAGTTCTTC

d_gene: TRBD1
v_gene: TRBV29-1
j_gene: TRBJ1-2
abundance: -
CDR3aa: CSVAGQGIYGYTF
CDR3nt: TGCAGCGTTGCTGGACAGGGTATCTATGGCTACACCTTC

d_gene: -
v_gene: TRBV12-3/TRBV12-4
j_gene: TRBJ1-3
abundance: -
CDR3aa: CASSPQVGLGNTIYF
CDR3nt: TGTGCCAGCAGCCCACAGGTTGGGCTGGGAAACACCATATATTTT

d_gene: -
v_gene: TRBV19
j_gene: TRBJ2-1
abundance: many
CDR3aa: CASSGFGVNEQFF
CDR3nt: TGTGCCAGTAGTGGGTTCGGGGTAAATGAGCAGTTCTTC

d_gene: -
v_gene: TRBV5-5
j_gene: TRBJ1-2
abundance: large
CDR3aa: CASSLGLSPNYGYTF
CDR3nt: TGTGCCAGCAGCTTGGGGTTATCCCCTAACTATGGCTACACCTTC

d_gene: TRBD1
v_gene: TRBV7-2
j_gene: TRBJ1-4
abundance: -
CDR3aa: CASSLEGQGREKLFF
CDR3nt: TGTGCCAGCAGCTTAGAGGGACAGGGGAGAGAAAAACTGTTTTTT

d_gene: TRBD2
v_gene: TRBV9
j_gene: TRBJ2-3
abundance: -
CDR3aa: CASSQGTSGGQLHTDTQYF
CDR3nt: TGTGCCAGCAGTCAAGGGACTAGCGGGGGTCAGCTCCACACAGATACGCAGTATTTT

d_gene: -
v_gene: TRBV18
j_gene: TRBJ1-2
abundance: many
CDR3aa: CASSPTDTASNYGYTF
CDR3nt: TGTGCCAGCTCACCGACTGACACCGCCTCTAACTATGGCTACACCTTC

d_gene: -
v_gene: TRBV29-1
j_gene: TRBJ2-3
abundance: -
CDR3aa: CSVASRMSTDTQYF
CDR3nt: TGCAGCGTTGCCTCGCGGATGAGCACAGATACGCAGTATTTT

d_gene: -
v_gene: TRBV5-1
j_gene: TRBJ1-6
abundance: few
CDR3aa: CASSSNWGSGSPLHF
CDR3nt: TGCGCCAGCAGCTCTAATTGGGGGAGTGGTTCACCCCTCCACTTT

d_gene: TRBD1
v_gene: TRBV7-8
j_gene: TRBJ1-2
abundance: -
CDR3aa: CASSGYRGQNYGYTF
CDR3nt: TGTGCCAGCAGCGGATACAGGGGGCAGAACTATGGCTACACCTTC

d_gene: TRBD1
v_gene: TRBV19
j_gene: TRBJ1-1
abundance: many
CDR3aa: CASSILGTGVSEAFF
CDR3nt: TGTGCCAGTAGTATCCTCGGGACAGGGGTTTCTGAAGCTTTCTTT

d_gene: TRBD2
v_gene: TRBV7-2
j_gene: TRBJ2-5
abundance: -
CDR3aa: CASSSGLAETQYF
CDR3nt: TGTGCCAGCAGCTCGGGACTAGCAGAGACCCAGTACTTC

d_gene: -
v_gene: TRBV7-3
j_gene: TRBJ2-1
abundance: -
CDR3aa: CASSLTAGAALGEQFF
CDR3nt: TGTGCCAGCAGCTTAACGGCCGGGGCCGCCTTGGGTGAGCAGTTCTTC

d_gene: TRBD1
v_gene: TRBV20-1
j_gene: TRBJ1-2
abundance: -
CDR3aa: CSAMRTGNYGYTF
CDR3nt: TGCAGTGCTATGCGGACAGGGAACTATGGCTACACCTTC

d_gene: -
v_gene: TRBV29-1
j_gene: TRBJ1-3
abundance: -
CDR3aa: CAGLSGNTIYF
CDR3nt: TGCGCAGGGCTCTCCGGAAACACCATATATTTT

d_gene: -
v_gene: TRBV6-5
j_gene: TRBJ1-2
abundance: -
CDR3aa: CASRRDPRNCGYTF
CDR3nt: TGTGCCAGCAGGAGGGACCCGCGGAACTGTGGCTACACCTTC

d_gene: -
v_gene: TRBV24-1
j_gene: TRBJ1-5
abundance: -
CDR3aa: CATSAGAYQPQHF
CDR3nt: TGTGCCACCAGTGCAGGGGCCTATCAGCCCCAGCATTTT

d_gene: TRBD1
v_gene: TRBV20-1
j_gene: TRBJ1-4
abundance: -
CDR3aa: CSARGTGDNEKLFF
CDR3nt: TGCAGTGCTAGAGGGACAGGGGATAATGAAAAACTGTTTTTT

d_gene: TRBD1
v_gene: TRBV27
j_gene: TRBJ2-7
abundance: many
CDR3aa: CASSNSDRMYEQYF
CDR3nt: TGTGCCAGCAGCAATTCGGACAGGATGTACGAGCAGTACTTC

d_gene: -
v_gene: TRBV7-3
j_gene: TRBJ2-7
abundance: -
CDR3aa: CASSLWGGASYEQYF
CDR3nt: TGTGCCAGCAGCTTATGGGGGGGGGCCTCCTACGAGCAGTACTTC

d_gene: TRBD1
v_gene: TRBV7-9
j_gene: TRBJ2-7
abundance: -
CDR3aa: CASSLGTGSYEQYF
CDR3nt: TGTGCCAGCAGCTTAGGGACAGGATCCTACGAGCAGTACTTC